One sample yielded the 32 T cell receptor beta chains listed below, sequenced in a study of blood T cell repertoires in COVID-19 (dated by TCRdb to about 2020). The receptor library was made with the immunoSEQ multiplex PCR assay. Entries here come from immuneACCESS through TCRdb and include only in-frame sequences with V and J called. Some clones fail to appear in such tables; in the studies checked, an unresolved V gene covers under half of the shortfall, and the cause of the remainder is unknown. In this sample the table shows some 200,000 clones, less than 90% of which occur a single time. The biggest ten clones account for around 5.5% of the sample. Sequences were obtained from peripheral blood. These receptors all stem from a woman in her sixties or seventies who had recovered from COVID-19.

The chain carries TRBV9 and TRBJ2-3, with TRBD2 matching over 16 bases. This CDR3 spans 17 amino acids. CDR1 is SGDLS and CDR2 is YYNGEE in the germline V gene. After removal of 3 bases from V and 5 bases from J, the junction contained 6 bases not matched to a gene. This chain's CDR3 is CASSAGTSGGAIDTQYF. The CDR3 DNA reads TGTGCCAGCAGCGCTGGGACTAGCGGGGGGGCCATAGATACGCAGTATTTT.

The J gene is TRBJ1-6, the V gene TRBV6-5; D might be TRBD1 (6 bases). V was cut by 6 bases and J by 7 bases, with 13 bases left in between. The CDR3 contains 14 residues. Germline CDR1 is MNHEY and CDR2 is SVGAGI. The CDR3 protein is CASRPGQKNSPLHF. In nucleotides, the CDR3 is TGTGCCAGCAGACCGGGACAAAAAAATTCACCCCTCCACTTT.

J is TRBJ1-2 and V is TRBV3-1 (or the pseudogene TRBV3-2); 8 nucleotides match TRBD1. V lost 4 bases to trimming and J lost 3 bases; unmatched junction nucleotides: 4. The germline V gene encodes CDR1 LGHDT and CDR2 YNNKEL (reference sequence). The CDR3 spans 14 residues. This CDR3 is CASSPGTGDYGYTF. Written as DNA, the CDR3 is TGTGCCAGCAGCCCCGGGACAGGAGACTATGGCTACACCTTC.

V gene TRBV7-2 combines with J gene TRBJ1-1; D remains unclear. CDR3 size: 14 residues. V lost 4 bases and J 0 bases, leaving 9 bases between the germline ends. The V gene's germline CDR1 is SGHTA and CDR2 FQGNSA. The CDR3 DNA sequence: TGTGCCAGCAGCTCGACATCCTTGAACACTGAAGCTTTCTTT. It encodes CASSSTSLNTEAFF.

The J gene is TRBJ1-6, the V gene TRBV7-9; 9 positions match TRBD1. There are 13 residues in the CDR3. Germline V gene data show CDR1 as SEHNR and CDR2 as FQNEAQ (reference sequence). Trimming at V came to 1 base and at J to 13 bases, leaving 2 bases not matched to a gene. This CDR3 is CASSLEGQGPLHF. The CDR3 DNA reads as TGTGCCAGCAGCTTAGAGGGACAGGGTCCCCTCCACTTT. Full variable domain (remainder filled in from reference TRBV7-9 and TRBJ1-6): DTGVSQNPRHKITKRGQNVTFRCDPISEHNRLYWYRQTLGQGPEFLTYFQNEAQLEKSRLLSDRFSAERPKGSFSTLEIQRTEQGDSAMYLCASSLEGQGPLHFGNGTRLTVT.

V usage is TRBV6-5 and J usage is TRBJ1-2, with D tentatively TRBD1 (6 bases). The CDR3 runs to 13 residues. Germline V CDR1 and CDR2: MNHEY, SVGAGI. Trimming took 6 bases from V and 1 from J, leaving 9 bases between them. Here the CDR3 DNA reads TGTGCCAGCAGGCGGACAGTTAACTATGGCTACACCTTC. Its protein is CASRRTVNYGYTF.

The rearrangement uses TRBV24-1 and TRBJ2-7, with 8 bases fitting TRBD1. Looked up from germline, CDR1 is KGHDR and CDR2 is SFDVKD. The CDR3 has 12 amino acids. Losses at the gene ends were 5 bases for V and 11 bases for J; bases not matched to a gene: 7. The CDR3 here is CATSAGTGLKYF. CDR3 bases: TGTGCCACCAGTGCTGGGACAGGTCTGAAGTACTTC.

This clone came up a few times. The chain carries TRBV13 and TRBJ2-4; D may be TRBD1 (5 bases). CDR3 length: 15 residues. The germline gives CDR1 PRHDT, CDR2 FYEKMQ (reference sequence). Trimming cost V 5 bases and J 0 bases, with 11 bases left between them. Here the CDR3 DNA reads TGTGCCAGCAGCCCTGGACACCGAGCCAAAAACATTCAGTACTTC. It translates to CASSPGHRAKNIQYF.

The table lists this clone with a few counts. The chain's CDR3 is CASSPPTSGGNEQFF. The CDR3 DNA reads as TGTGCCAGCTCACCACCGACTAGCGGGGGAAATGAGCAGTTCTTC. This rearrangement joins TRBV18 to TRBJ2-1, with 12 bases aligning to TRBD2. This CDR3 is 15 amino acids long. After removal of 0 bases from V and 7 bases from J, the junction contained 1 base not matched to a gene. CDR1 KGHSH and CDR2 LQKENI come from the germline V gene.

The J gene is TRBJ1-3, the V gene TRBV7-2, with D possibly being TRBD1 (5 bases). V was clipped by 2 bases and J by 4 bases, with 15 bases between them. The CDR3 contains 16 residues. CDR1 and CDR2 from the germline V gene are SGHTA and FQGNSA. As DNA, the CDR3 is TGTGCCAGCAGCTTATTAGCAGGGATGTCGGGAAACACCATATATTTT. Its protein is CASSLLAGMSGNTIYF.

The genes are TRBV30 and TRBJ1-3; the D gene is possibly TRBD1 (5 bases). The CDR3 has 17 residues. Looked up from germline, CDR1 is GTSNPN and CDR2 is SVGIG (reference sequence). V was shortened by 2 bases and J by 0 bases, with 17 bases between the two germline ends. The DNA for the CDR3 is TGTGCCTGGAGTCAGTCCTTCAGGGTCTTCTCTGGAAACACCATATATTTT. Protein product: CAWSQSFRVFSGNTIYF.

The J gene is TRBJ1-2, the V gene TRBV7-9; the D gene is possibly TRBD1 (5 bases). Germline V gives CDR1 SEHNR, CDR2 FQNEAQ (reference sequence). This CDR3 is built from 14 residues. V gave up 1 base and J gave up 4 bases, with 10 bases separating them. CDR3 sequence: CASSLDQGAYGYTF. The CDR3 nucleotides read TGTGCCAGCAGCTTAGATCAGGGCGCCTATGGCTACACCTTC.

The chain has TRBV29-1 and TRBJ2-7; 8 bases fit TRBD1. CDR3 size: 13 residues. Germline V gives CDR1 SQVTM, CDR2 ANQGSEA. V shed 2 bases, J shed 5 bases, and the junction held 5 bases outside the gene matches. The CDR3 protein is CSVESQGAHEQYF. CDR3 DNA: TGCAGCGTTGAATCCCAGGGGGCGCACGAGCAGTACTTC.

CDR3 nucleotide sequence: TGTGCCTGGAGTAGACAGGGCCCGCCGGGCTACACCTTC. Residues: CAWSRQGPPGYTF. V and J are TRBV30 and TRBJ1-2; 7 positions match TRBD1. The V and J ends lost 2 bases and 8 bases, in that order; junction bases with no gene match: 8. The germline gives CDR1 GTSNPN, CDR2 SVGIG (reference sequence). The CDR3 is made up of 13 amino acids.

The rearrangement joins TRBV5-4 to TRBJ2-1; 12 bases match TRBD2. CDR3 length: 19 amino acids. Losses at the gene ends were 0 bases for V and 1 base for J; bases not matched to a gene: 8. The germline CDR1 and CDR2 sequences are SGHNT and YYREEE (reference sequence). The CDR3 loop reads CASSLGSLAGGMSYNEQFF. The DNA for the CDR3 is TGTGCCAGCAGCTTGGGGTCTCTAGCGGGGGGGATGTCCTACAATGAGCAGTTCTTC.

The rearrangement links TRBV21-1 to TRBJ1-1. TRBV21-1 represents a pseudogene. The CDR3 is 18 amino acids. CDR3 nucleotides: TGTGCCAGCAGCAAAAACTTGCGGGGCAGAAGGGGGGGCACTGAAGCTTTCTTT. Its protein is CASSKNLRGRRGGTEAFF.

The chain employs TRBV25-1 and TRBJ2-2; 7 nucleotides align to TRBD1. J was trimmed by 6 bases and V by 6 bases; bases with no gene match: 10. The CDR3 has 15 residues. CDR1 is MGHDK, CDR2 SYGVNS, per germline. The CDR3 is CASSPRGHSPGELFF. The CDR3 DNA reads as TGTGCCAGCAGCCCTAGGGGGCATTCTCCCGGGGAGCTGTTTTTT.

The chain carries TRBV6-4 and TRBJ2-7; D not resolved. The germline V gene encodes CDR1 MRHNA and CDR2 SNTAGT. The CDR3 contains 16 residues. V lost 4 bases to trimming and J lost 0 bases, with 16 bases between them. The CDR3 loop is CASSASPLSSSYEQYF. CDR3 nucleotides: TGTGCCAGCAGTGCCTCACCCCTTAGCAGCTCCTACGAGCAGTACTTC.

The chain joins TRBV7-2 to TRBJ2-3, with 13 bases matching TRBD2. Germline CDR1 and CDR2: SGHTA and FQGNSA. The CDR3 consists of 18 residues. V was pared by 2 bases and J by 1 base, with 6 bases of the junction left unmatched. The CDR3 coding sequence is TGTGCCAGCAGCTTATCTCGGACTAGCGGGGGTCGCACAGATACGCAGTATTTT. This translates into CASSLSRTSGGRTDTQYF.

This clone appeared a few times. The genes are TRBV6-6 and TRBJ1-1; D is uncertain. Germline V CDR1 and CDR2: MNHNY, SVGAGI (reference sequence). V was cut by 5 bases and J by 0 bases, with 10 bases left in between. The CDR3 sequence is 14 residues long. DNA of the CDR3: TGTGCCAGCAGTGGACTGCAGATGAACACTGAAGCTTTCTTT. Translated: CASSGLQMNTEAFF.

This clone occurred once. V gene TRBV3-1 (or the pseudogene TRBV3-2) combines with J gene TRBJ2-1, with 7 positions matching TRBD2. Germline CDR1 LGHDT, CDR2 YNNKEL (reference sequence). J was trimmed by 7 bases and V by 4 bases; bases with no gene match: 10. The CDR3 is made up of 15 amino acids. This chain's CDR3 is CASSPRWGGTNEQFF. The CDR3 DNA follows: TGTGCCAGCAGCCCACGCTGGGGGGGGACGAATGAGCAGTTCTTC.

The rearrangement links TRBV18 to TRBJ2-3; 13 bases are a match to TRBD2. CDR3 size: 16 residues. The germline V gene has CDR1 KGHSH and CDR2 LQKENI. The ends lost 3 bases at V and 6 bases at J; junction bases unmatched: 6. The CDR3 nucleotides read TGTGCCAGCTCACCCCGCAGACTAGCGGGGGGCGATACGCAGTATTTT. Protein sequence: CASSPRRLAGGDTQYF.

The chain combines TRBV30 with TRBJ1-2; D unclear. V lost 1 base, J lost 0 bases, and 6 bases lay in between. CDR3 length: 13 amino acids. Germline CDR1 GTSNPN, CDR2 SVGIG (reference sequence). Here the CDR3 reads CAWSESSNYGYTF. The CDR3 DNA follows: TGTGCCTGGAGTGAGAGTTCTAACTATGGCTACACCTTC.

The rearrangement links TRBV5-1 to TRBJ2-3, with D possibly being TRBD2 (5 bases). The CDR3 is 15 amino acids. CDR1 is SGHRS and CDR2 is YFSETQ in the germline V gene. V shed 0 bases and J shed 5 bases, with 13 bases lying between them. The CDR3 here is CASSLVGGRGDTQYF. The CDR3 nucleotides read TGCGCCAGCAGCTTGGTTGGAGGCCGGGGAGATACGCAGTATTTT.

The chain couples TRBV30 to TRBJ1-4; no reliable D call. Germline assignment: CDR1 GTSNPN and CDR2 SVGIG (reference sequence). Trimming left V 0 bases short and J 4 bases short, with 12 bases between. The CDR3 is made up of 15 amino acids. The CDR3 is CAWSVRGDLNEKLFF. The CDR3 bases are TGTGCCTGGAGTGTACGAGGTGATCTTAATGAAAAACTGTTTTTT. The whole variable domain, filled in from reference TRBV30 and TRBJ1-4, reads SQTIHQWPATLVQPVGSPLSLECTVEGTSNPNLYWYRQAAGRGLQLLFYSVGIGQISSEVPQNLSASRPQDRQFILSSKKLLLSDSGFYLCAWSVRGDLNEKLFFGSGTQLSVL.

This sequence joins TRBV6-1 and TRBJ2-7, with TRBD1 matching 8 bases. V shed 3 bases, J shed 5 bases, and the junction held 3 bases outside the gene matches. Per the germline V gene, CDR1 is MNHNS and CDR2 is SASEGT. This CDR3 contains 13 residues. This chain's CDR3 is CASSEDRDHEQYF. In DNA, the CDR3 is TGTGCCAGCAGTGAGGACAGGGACCACGAGCAGTACTTC.

On this clone: The sample holds other DNA sequences that translate to the same CDR3. The chain recombines TRBV18 with TRBJ1-5; D is unclear. This CDR3 contains 13 residues. Germline CDR1 reads KGHSH; CDR2 reads LQKENI. The germline V and J ends were trimmed by 3 bases and 2 bases, with 5 bases remaining between them. CDR3 in amino acids: CASSPEGNQPQHF. The CDR3 DNA reads TGTGCCAGCTCACCCGAGGGCAATCAGCCCCAGCATTTT.

V and J are TRBV13 and TRBJ2-2; D might be TRBD2 (5 bases). V was shortened by 1 base and J by 5 bases, with 5 bases between the two germline ends. Germline V gene sequence: CDR1 PRHDT, CDR2 FYEKMQ (reference sequence). This CDR3 is built from 13 residues. The CDR3, as DNA: TGTGCCAGCAGCTTAGCGGGGACCGGGGAGCTGTTTTTT. Its protein product is CASSLAGTGELFF.

The chain uses TRBV19 and TRBJ2-3; 11 nucleotides match TRBD2. Germline assignment: CDR1 LNHDA and CDR2 SQIVND (reference sequence). CDR3 length: 15 residues. The V gene end was trimmed by 6 bases and the J gene end by 8 bases; junction bases not matched to a gene: 10. CDR3 DNA: TGTGCCAGTAGCGGTAGCGGGGGGGATGGAGTTACGCAGTATTTT. Protein: CASSGSGGDGVTQYF. The full variable domain, completed using reference TRBV19 and TRBJ2-3, is DGGITQSPKYLFRKEGQNVTLSCEQNLNHDAMYWYRQDPGQGLRLIYYSQIVNDFQKGDIAEGYSVSREKKESFPLTVTSAQKNPTAFYLCASSGSGGDGVTQYFGPGTRLTVL.

The chain recombines TRBV5-1 with TRBJ1-1, with TRBD1 identical over 7 bases. Germline CDR1 reads SGHRS; CDR2 reads YFSETQ. V shed 1 base, J shed 1 base, and the junction held 13 bases outside the gene matches. The CDR3 covers 18 residues. CDR3 loop: CASSLPWRAGGTNTEAFF. The CDR3 bases are TGCGCCAGCAGCTTGCCGTGGCGGGCAGGGGGTACGAACACTGAAGCTTTCTTT.

This chain links TRBV9 with TRBJ1-3; D remains ambiguous. The ends were cut back, 3 bases at V and 6 bases at J, with 16 bases in the middle. Germline V CDR1 and CDR2: SGDLS, YYNGEE. The length of the CDR3 is 15 residues. The CDR3, as DNA: TGTGCCAGCAGCGACCCCTGGACTGATGAAAACACCATATATTTT. Translated: CASSDPWTDENTIYF.

This clone was recorded a few times. The chain employs TRBV24-1 and TRBJ1-5, with TRBD1 matching 7 bases. This CDR3 has 20 amino acids. Germline V gives CDR1 KGHDR, CDR2 SFDVKD. The junction had 21 bases not matched to a gene; V was cut back by 7 bases and J by 1 base. The CDR3: CATRPKDRAMSNESNQPQHF. CDR3 DNA: TGTGCCACCAGGCCTAAAGACAGGGCGATGAGCAATGAGAGCAATCAGCCCCAGCATTTT.